Presented here are 26 T cell receptor beta chains from one specimen sequenced in a study of sequential checkpoint blockade in melanoma. Documented treatment: randomized to nivolumab then ipilimumab (arm A) or the reverse (arm B). The method was immunoSEQ multiplex PCR; TCRdb's version includes in-frame clones alone and lacks a portion of them. The table shows more than 3,000 clones, with approximately 25% occurring only once. The material sequenced was tumor tissue (inferred from file names), taken from a patient given nivolumab and ipilimumab in sequence. Receptor source: a human donor with melanoma.

The chain recombines TRBV28 with TRBJ1-2; D ambiguous. CDR3 length: 15 amino acids. V lost 6 bases and J lost 7, with 21 bases in between. Germline V gene sequence: CDR1 MDHEN, CDR2 SYDVKM. CDR3 nucleotides: TGTGCCAGCAGCCCACCTCCATCCAAGGGAACTGGCTACACCTTC. Amino acids: CASSPPPSKGTGYTF.

This chain links TRBV28 with TRBJ2-3, with D maybe TRBD2 (5 bases). The CDR3 is made up of 13 amino acids. Trimming left V 5 bases short and J 6 bases short, with 12 bases between. CDR1 and CDR2 (germline): MDHEN, SYDVKM. The CDR3 loop is CASSRTSPDTQYF. CDR3 nucleotides: TGTGCCAGCAGTCGGACTTCTCCGGATACGCAGTATTTT.

This clone was recorded a few times. V usage is TRBV6-8 and J usage is TRBJ2-7; no clear D. This CDR3 has 14 amino acids. Trimming cost V 6 bases and J 3 bases, with 15 bases left between them. Per germline, CDR1 MNHGY and CDR2 SAAAGT. For the CDR3, the DNA is TGTGCCAGCAGACCGTCGGACGGATACTACGAGCAGTACTTC. Translation: CASRPSDGYYEQYF.

By its share, this clone is medium-sized. V gene TRBV6-8 combines with J gene TRBJ1-3; D call uncertain. Trimming stripped 7 bases from V and 2 bases from J, with 12 bases between. The CDR3 is made up of 14 amino acids. CDR1 MNHGY and CDR2 SAAAGT come from the germline V gene. In DNA, the CDR3 is TGTGCCAGCACTCGTGGCCGGACTGGAAACACCATATATTTT. This gives the protein CASTRGRTGNTIYF.

This rearrangement joins TRBV19 to TRBJ2-1, with D possibly being TRBD1 or TRBD2 (6 bases each). V was shortened by 3 bases and J by 0 bases, with 12 bases between the two germline ends. The CDR3 is 16 residues long. Germline-derived CDR1 and CDR2 are LNHDA and SQIVND (reference sequence). CDR3 sequence reads: CASSIRGDRSYNEQFF. CDR3 nucleotide sequence: TGTGCCAGTAGTATTAGGGGGGACCGCTCCTACAATGAGCAGTTCTTC.

By sample share, this clone is medium-sized. The rearrangement uses TRBV11-3 and TRBJ2-4; D possibly corresponds to TRBD1 (6 bases). CDR1 is SGHNT and CDR2 is YENEEA in the germline V gene. The V gene lost 5 bases and the J gene lost 0 bases, with 17 bases spanning the gap. The CDR3 spans 17 residues. CDR3 sequence: CASSPRGTIRAKNIQYF. The DNA for the CDR3 is TGTGCCAGCAGCCCCCGAGGGACAATCAGAGCCAAAAACATTCAGTACTTC. Based on the CDR3 plus reference TRBV11-3 and TRBJ2-4, the full variable domain is EAGVVQSPRYKIIEKKQPVAFWCNPISGHNTLYWYLQNLGQGPELLIRYENEEAVDDSQLPKDRFSAERLKGVDSTLKIQPAELGDSAVYLCASSPRGTIRAKNIQYFGAGTRLSVL.

The CDR3 here is CAISESMGRGTDTQYF. The CDR3 DNA reads as TGTGCCATCAGTGAGTCGATGGGGAGGGGGACAGATACGCAGTATTTT. The J gene is TRBJ2-3, the V gene TRBV10-3, with a tentative D call TRBD2 (7 bases). This CDR3 spans 16 amino acids. Looked up from germline, CDR1 is ENHRY and CDR2 is SYGVKD. V was trimmed by 0 bases and J by 3 bases, leaving 13 bases between them.

Only a few counts were recorded for this clone. The chain couples TRBV6-8 to TRBJ2-2, with a tentative D call TRBD2 (6 bases). The germline CDR1 and CDR2 sequences are MNHGY and SAAAGT. The CDR3 consists of 16 residues. V lost 4 bases to trimming and J lost 0 bases, with 12 bases between them. The CDR3, as DNA: TGTGCCAGCAGTTTTGCCGGGACTCCGAACACCGGGGAGCTGTTTTTT. Amino acid sequence: CASSFAGTPNTGELFF.

This clone was recorded at least ten times. The rearrangement uses TRBV11-3 and TRBJ2-3, with D unclear. Germline V lookup: CDR1 SGHNT, CDR2 YENEEA. The CDR3 totals 17 residues. With 5 bases removed from V and 11 bases from J, the gap between germline ends came to 29 bases. The CDR3 coding sequence is TGTGCCAGCAGCAAAGACTCAGAGGCGGCCTTTCACCGAGGGCAGTATTTT. Amino acids: CASSKDSEAAFHRGQYF.

The gene calls are TRBV5-1 and TRBJ2-7, with TRBD2 as a possible D gene (5 bases). The CDR3 sequence is 14 residues long. V gave up 0 bases and J gave up 3 bases, with 10 bases separating them. CDR1 is SGHRS, CDR2 YFSETQ, per germline. The CDR3, as DNA: TGCGCCAGCAGCTTGGCCCGGGGATTCTACGAGCAGTACTTC. The encoded protein is CASSLARGFYEQYF.

By its share, this clone is medium-sized. The chain employs TRBV11-3 and TRBJ2-1, with 8 nucleotides matching TRBD2. Germline CDR1 is SGHNT and CDR2 is YENEEA. The CDR3 extends over 16 amino acids. The junction had 12 bases not matched to a gene; V was cut back by 5 bases and J by 6 bases. CDR3 region: CASSPGGITSGNEQFF. The CDR3 region has the DNA TGTGCCAGCAGCCCGGGAGGGATAACTAGCGGCAATGAGCAGTTCTTC.

Only a few counts were recorded for this clone. The J gene is TRBJ1-4, the V gene TRBV4-1; 10 nucleotides match TRBD1. CDR1 is MGHRA, CDR2 YSYEKL, per germline. J lost 6 bases, V lost 0 bases, and 10 bases had no gene match. The CDR3 totals 18 residues. CDR3 residues: CASSQDTHRGTGDEKLFF. CDR3 sequence (DNA): TGCGCCAGCAGCCAAGATACCCACCGGGGGACAGGGGATGAAAAACTGTTTTTT.

This clone was seen a handful of times. The V call is TRBV2, the J call TRBJ1-3; 12 nucleotides align to TRBD1. After removal of 6 bases from V and 3 bases from J, the junction contained 9 bases not matched to a gene. Germline V gene lookup returns CDR1 SNHLY and CDR2 FYNNEI. The CDR3 covers 17 residues. The CDR3 reads CASRPGQGARGGNTIYF. In DNA, the CDR3 is TGTGCCAGCAGACCGGGACAGGGGGCGCGAGGTGGAAACACCATATATTTT.

This clone was seen more than once but under ten times. The chain carries TRBV19 and TRBJ1-4, with 7 positions matching TRBD1. In germline, CDR1 is LNHDA, CDR2 SQIVND (reference sequence). V was pared by 3 bases and J by 4 bases, with 5 bases of the junction left unmatched. This CDR3 is 15 amino acids long. The CDR3, as DNA: TGTGCCAGTAGTATCCGGGACAGCATTAATGAAAAACTGTTTTTT. Translation: CASSIRDSINEKLFF.

The chain is built from TRBV19 and TRBJ2-2; D call uncertain. Germline CDR1 reads LNHDA; CDR2 reads SQIVND (reference sequence). The CDR3 is made up of 15 amino acids. V lost 2 bases and J 8 bases, leaving 15 bases between the germline ends. The CDR3 bases are TGTGCCAGTAGTATAAAGTCCCTCTTGGGGGGGGAGCTGTTTTTT. It translates to CASSIKSLLGGELFF. Based on the CDR3 plus reference TRBV19 and TRBJ2-2, the full variable domain is DGGITQSPKYLFRKEGQNVTLSCEQNLNHDAMYWYRQDPGQGLRLIYYSQIVNDFQKGDIAEGYSVSREKKESFPLTVTSAQKNPTAFYLCASSIKSLLGGELFFGEGSRLTVL.

The rearrangement uses TRBV6-8 and TRBJ2-1; 7 nucleotides line up with TRBD1. The CDR3 consists of 14 residues. Germline CDR1 and CDR2: MNHGY and SAAAGT. The V and J ends lost 4 bases and 8 bases, in that order; junction bases with no gene match: 8. The CDR3, as DNA: TGTGCCAGCAGTTCCCCCCCGCAGGGGGATGAGCAGTTCTTC. Amino acids: CASSSPPQGDEQFF.

This clone was found a few times. DNA for the CDR3: TGTGCCAGCAGCGTAGCTGCAGACAGACCCAACTATGGCTACACCTTC. Residues: CASSVAADRPNYGYTF. V is TRBV9 and J is TRBJ1-2; possible D gene TRBD1, 5 bases. Germline-derived CDR1 and CDR2 are SGDLS and YYNGEE. This CDR3 is built from 16 residues. V lost 0 bases and J lost 2, with 14 bases in between.

This clone was recorded a few times. The chain carries TRBV6-8 and TRBJ2-3, with 13 bases matching TRBD2. This CDR3 has 15 amino acids. Looked up from germline, CDR1 is MNHGY and CDR2 is SAAAGT. The J segment lost 8 bases and the V segment lost 5 bases, leaving 7 bases of the junction unmatched. CDR3 sequence (DNA): TGTGCCAGCAGTCCTGGACTAGCGGGAGTTGGTACGCAGTATTTT. Protein sequence: CASSPGLAGVGTQYF.

The chain couples TRBV30 to TRBJ2-7; no firm D call. V lost 7 bases and J lost 7, with 20 bases in between. The CDR3 has 13 amino acids. Germline V gives CDR1 GTSNPN, CDR2 SVGIG (reference sequence). The CDR3 sequence: CAFNNNGLLEQYF. The CDR3 DNA follows: TGTGCCTTCAACAACAATGGCCTACTTGAGCAGTACTTC. The full variable domain, completed using reference TRBV30 and TRBJ2-7, is SQTIHQWPATLVQPVGSPLSLECTVEGTSNPNLYWYRQAAGRGLQLLFYSVGIGQISSEVPQNLSASRPQDRQFILSSKKLLLSDSGFYLCAFNNNGLLEQYFGPGTRLTVT.

This clone was detected ten times or more. The chain employs TRBV11-3 and TRBJ1-2, with D tentatively TRBD1 (5 bases). The CDR3 length is 14 residues. Trimming stripped 5 bases from V and 5 bases from J, with 15 bases between. Germline V gene lookup returns CDR1 SGHNT and CDR2 YENEEA. CDR3 DNA sequence: TGTGCCAGCAGCCCCATGGACACGCAATATGGCTACACCTTC. Amino acid sequence: CASSPMDTQYGYTF.

V and J are TRBV14 and TRBJ2-5; 7 nucleotides align to TRBD1. CDR1 and CDR2 (germline): SGHDN, FVKESK. The CDR3 consists of 16 residues. The V segment lost 1 base and the J segment 5 bases; nucleotides outside the gene matches: 10. The CDR3 loop reads CASSQGRQGVRETQYF. DNA for the CDR3: TGTGCCAGCAGCCAAGGAAGACAGGGAGTAAGGGAGACCCAGTACTTC.

This clone was seen many times. The genes are TRBV11-3 and TRBJ2-5; TRBD2 is a possible D gene (7 bases). The CDR3 is made up of 15 amino acids. The germline V gene encodes CDR1 SGHNT and CDR2 YENEEA. The V gene lost 3 bases and the J gene lost 5 bases, with 16 bases spanning the gap. This CDR3 reads CASSLLLGGVETQYF. CDR3 bases: TGTGCCAGCAGCTTGTTACTAGGGGGGGTGGAGACCCAGTACTTC.

Within the sample, this clone is medium-sized. This chain links TRBV9 with TRBJ1-1, with D maybe TRBD1 (5 bases). Between the trimmed V and J ends, which lost 0 bases and 6 bases, there was a span of 15 bases. Per the germline V gene, CDR1 is SGDLS and CDR2 is YYNGEE. The length of the CDR3 is 15 residues. The DNA of the CDR3 is TGTGCCAGCAGCGTAGCTAATGGGGCCGGGGCTGAAGCTTTCTTT. This gives the protein CASSVANGAGAEAFF.

A few counts support this clone. The genes are TRBV19 and TRBJ1-5; D gene uncertain. The CDR3 is made up of 14 amino acids. CDR1 and CDR2 (germline): LNHDA, SQIVND (reference sequence). V lost 1 base to trimming and J lost 3 bases, with 7 bases between them. The CDR3 spells CASSIAAANQPQHF. The CDR3 bases are TGTGCCAGTAGTATAGCGGCCGCCAATCAGCCCCAGCATTTT.

This chain connects TRBV6-8 to TRBJ2-7, with D perhaps being TRBD1 or TRBD2 (5 bases each). Germline V gene sequence: CDR1 MNHGY, CDR2 SAAAGT. The CDR3 is 14 residues long. V lost 7 bases to trimming and J lost 2 bases, with 15 bases between them. The CDR3 sequence is CASTSGTVTYEQYF. CDR3 sequence (DNA): TGTGCCAGCACTTCCGGGACGGTTACCTACGAGCAGTACTTC.

This clone was observed a few times. The chain links TRBV19 to TRBJ1-4, with D perhaps matching TRBD1 (6 bases). Per the germline V gene, CDR1 is LNHDA and CDR2 is SQIVND (reference sequence). This CDR3 is 15 amino acids long. V shed 7 bases and J shed 0 bases, with 12 bases lying between them. The CDR3 reads CASTPPGATNEKLFF. As DNA, the CDR3 is TGTGCCAGTACCCCGCCAGGGGCAACTAATGAAAAACTGTTTTTT.